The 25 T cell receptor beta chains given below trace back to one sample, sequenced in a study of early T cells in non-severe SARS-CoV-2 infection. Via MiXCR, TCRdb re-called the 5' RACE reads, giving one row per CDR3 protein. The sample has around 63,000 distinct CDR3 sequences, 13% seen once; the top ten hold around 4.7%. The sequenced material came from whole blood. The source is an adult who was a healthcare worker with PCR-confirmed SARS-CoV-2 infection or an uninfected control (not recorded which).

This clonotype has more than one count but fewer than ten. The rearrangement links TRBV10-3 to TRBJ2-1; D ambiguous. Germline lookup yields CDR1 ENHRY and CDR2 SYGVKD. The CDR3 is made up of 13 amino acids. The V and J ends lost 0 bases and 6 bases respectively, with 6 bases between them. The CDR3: CAISESLRNEQFF. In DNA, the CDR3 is TGTGCCATCAGTGAGTCGCTCCGCAATGAGCAGTTCTTC.

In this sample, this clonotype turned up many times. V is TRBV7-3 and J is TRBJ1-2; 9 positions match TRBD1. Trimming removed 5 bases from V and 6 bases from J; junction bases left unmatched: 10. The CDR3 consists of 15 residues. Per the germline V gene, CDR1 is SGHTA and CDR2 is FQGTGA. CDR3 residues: CASSATGGAVDGYTF. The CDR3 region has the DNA TGTGCCAGCAGCGCAACAGGGGGCGCGGTTGATGGCTACACCTTC.

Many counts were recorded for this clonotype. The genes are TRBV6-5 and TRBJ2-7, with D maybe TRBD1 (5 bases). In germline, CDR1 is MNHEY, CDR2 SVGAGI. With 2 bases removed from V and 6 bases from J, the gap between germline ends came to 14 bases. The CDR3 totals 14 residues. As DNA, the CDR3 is TGTGCCAGCAGTTACGACGGCAGGGTGGTCGAGCAGTACTTC. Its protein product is CASSYDGRVVEQYF.

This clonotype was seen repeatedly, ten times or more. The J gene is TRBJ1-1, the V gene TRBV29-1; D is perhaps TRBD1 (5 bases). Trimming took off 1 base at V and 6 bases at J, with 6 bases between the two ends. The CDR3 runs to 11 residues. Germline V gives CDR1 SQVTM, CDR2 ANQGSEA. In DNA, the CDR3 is TGCAGCGTTGAAGGGGGCTCTGAAGCTTTCTTT. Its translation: CSVEGGSEAFF.

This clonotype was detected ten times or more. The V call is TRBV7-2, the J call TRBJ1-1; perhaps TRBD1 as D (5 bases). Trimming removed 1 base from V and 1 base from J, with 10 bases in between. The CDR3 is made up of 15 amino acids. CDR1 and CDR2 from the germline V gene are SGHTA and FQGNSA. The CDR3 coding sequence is TGTGCCAGCAGCTTAGGTGACAGACAGAACACTGAAGCTTTCTTT. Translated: CASSLGDRQNTEAFF.

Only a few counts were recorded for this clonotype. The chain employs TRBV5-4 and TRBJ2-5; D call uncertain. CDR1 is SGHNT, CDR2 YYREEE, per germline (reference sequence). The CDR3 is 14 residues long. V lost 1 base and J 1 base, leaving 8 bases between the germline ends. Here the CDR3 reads CASSLRTIQETQYF. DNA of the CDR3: TGTGCCAGCAGCTTGAGAACAATCCAAGAGACCCAGTACTTC.

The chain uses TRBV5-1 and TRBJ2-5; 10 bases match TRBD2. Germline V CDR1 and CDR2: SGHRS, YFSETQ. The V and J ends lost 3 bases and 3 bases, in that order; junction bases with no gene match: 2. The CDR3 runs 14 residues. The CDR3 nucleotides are TGCGCCAGCAGCTGGGGACTAGCGAAAGAGACCCAGTACTTC. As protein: CASSWGLAKETQYF.

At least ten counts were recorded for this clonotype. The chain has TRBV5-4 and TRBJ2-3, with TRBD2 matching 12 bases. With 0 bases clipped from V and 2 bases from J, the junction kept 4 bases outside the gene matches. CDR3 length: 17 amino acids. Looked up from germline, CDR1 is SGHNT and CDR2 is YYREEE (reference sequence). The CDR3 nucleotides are TGTGCCAGCAGCTTGGTGACTAGCGGGGGTGCCACAGATACGCAGTATTTT. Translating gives CASSLVTSGGATDTQYF.

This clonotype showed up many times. The CDR3 loop is CASEGVHEQYF. The CDR3 DNA follows: TGTGCCAGCGAGGGAGTTCACGAGCAGTACTTC. The chain has TRBV3-1 and TRBJ2-7; tentatively, D is TRBD2 (5 bases). Germline lookup yields CDR1 LGHDT and CDR2 YNNKEL (reference sequence). V dropped 8 bases and J dropped 5 bases, with 10 bases sitting between them. The CDR3 is 11 amino acids.

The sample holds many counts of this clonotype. As DNA, the CDR3 is TGTGCCACCGACGGGGGCGCGGGCAATCAGCCCCAGCATTTT. Protein product: CATDGGAGNQPQHF. V gene TRBV19 combines with J gene TRBJ1-5; maybe TRBD1 (6 bases). Germline assignment: CDR1 LNHDA and CDR2 SQIVND (reference sequence). The CDR3 covers 14 residues. V was clipped by 10 bases and J by 2 bases, with 15 bases between them. Full variable domain (rest looked up from reference TRBV19 and TRBJ1-5): DGGITQSPKYLFRKEGQNVTLSCEQNLNHDAMYWYRQDPGQGLRLIYYSQIVNDFQKGDIAEGYSVSREKKESFPLTVTSAQKNPTAFYLCATDGGAGNQPQHFGDGTRLSIL.

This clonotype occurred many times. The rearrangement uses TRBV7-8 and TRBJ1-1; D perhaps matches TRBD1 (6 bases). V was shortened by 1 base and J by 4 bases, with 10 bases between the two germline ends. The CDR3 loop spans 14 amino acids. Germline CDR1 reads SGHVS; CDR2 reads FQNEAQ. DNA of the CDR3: TGTGCCAGCAGCTTAGAGGCAGGGGCCACTGAAGCTTTCTTT. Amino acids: CASSLEAGATEAFF.

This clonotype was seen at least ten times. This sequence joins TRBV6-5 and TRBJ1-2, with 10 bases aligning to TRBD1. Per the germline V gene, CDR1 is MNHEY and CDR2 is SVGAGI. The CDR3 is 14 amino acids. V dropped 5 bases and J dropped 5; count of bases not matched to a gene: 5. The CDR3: CASSRGQGVYGYTF. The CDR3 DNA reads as TGTGCCAGCAGTCGCGGACAGGGGGTTTATGGCTACACCTTC.

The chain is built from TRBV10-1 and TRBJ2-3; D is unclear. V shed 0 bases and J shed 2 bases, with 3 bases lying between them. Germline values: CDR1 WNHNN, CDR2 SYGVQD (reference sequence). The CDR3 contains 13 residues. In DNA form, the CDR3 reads TGCGCCAGCAGTGAGTCGAACACAGATACGCAGTATTTT. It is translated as CASSESNTDTQYF.

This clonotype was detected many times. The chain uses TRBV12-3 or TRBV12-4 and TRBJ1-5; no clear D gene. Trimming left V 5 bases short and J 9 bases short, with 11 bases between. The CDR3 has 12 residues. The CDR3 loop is CASSEGPRPQHF. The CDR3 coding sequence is TGTGCCAGCAGTGAGGGCCCACGGCCCCAGCATTTT.

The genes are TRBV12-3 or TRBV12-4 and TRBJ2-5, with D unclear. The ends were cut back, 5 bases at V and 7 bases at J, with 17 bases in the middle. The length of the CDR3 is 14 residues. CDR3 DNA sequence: TGTGCCAGCAGTATGCAAGACACCCGGAGGACCCAGTACTTC. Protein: CASSMQDTRRTQYF.

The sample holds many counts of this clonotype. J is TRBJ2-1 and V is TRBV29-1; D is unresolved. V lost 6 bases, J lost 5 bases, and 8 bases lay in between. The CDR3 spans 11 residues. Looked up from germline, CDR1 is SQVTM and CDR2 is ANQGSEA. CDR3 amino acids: CSVLEDNEQFF. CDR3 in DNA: TGCAGCGTGTTAGAGGACAATGAGCAGTTCTTC.

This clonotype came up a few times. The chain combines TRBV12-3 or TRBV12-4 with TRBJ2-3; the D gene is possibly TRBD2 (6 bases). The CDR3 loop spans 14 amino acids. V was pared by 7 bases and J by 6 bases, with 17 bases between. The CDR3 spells CASTGGGVGDTQYF. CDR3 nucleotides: TGTGCCAGCACGGGTGGCGGGGTAGGCGATACGCAGTATTTT.

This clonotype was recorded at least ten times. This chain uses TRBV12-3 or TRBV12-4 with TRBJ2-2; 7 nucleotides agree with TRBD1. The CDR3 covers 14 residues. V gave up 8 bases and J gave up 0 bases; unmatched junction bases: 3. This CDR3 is CASQQGTNTGELFF. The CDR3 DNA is TGTGCCAGCCAACAGGGGACGAACACCGGGGAGCTGTTTTTT.

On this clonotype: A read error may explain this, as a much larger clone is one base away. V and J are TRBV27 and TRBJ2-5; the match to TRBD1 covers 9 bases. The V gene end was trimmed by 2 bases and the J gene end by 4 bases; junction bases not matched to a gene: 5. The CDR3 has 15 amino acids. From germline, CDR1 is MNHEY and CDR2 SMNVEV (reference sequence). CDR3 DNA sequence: TGTGCCAGCAGTTTAACAGGGGGCCCAGGAGAGACCCAGTACTTC. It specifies CASSLTGGPGETQYF.

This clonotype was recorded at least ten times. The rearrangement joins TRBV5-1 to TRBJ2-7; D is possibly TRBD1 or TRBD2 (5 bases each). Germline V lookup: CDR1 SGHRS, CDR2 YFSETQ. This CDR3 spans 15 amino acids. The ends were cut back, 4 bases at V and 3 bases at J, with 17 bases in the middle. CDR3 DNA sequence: TGCGCCAGCAGCCAAATGCATATGAGGGGCTACGAGCAGTACTTC. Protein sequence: CASSQMHMRGYEQYF.

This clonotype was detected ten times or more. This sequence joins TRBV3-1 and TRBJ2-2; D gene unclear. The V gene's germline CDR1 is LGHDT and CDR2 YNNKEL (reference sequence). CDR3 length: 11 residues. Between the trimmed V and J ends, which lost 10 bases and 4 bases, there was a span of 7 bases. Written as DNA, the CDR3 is TGTGCCACCACAAGCACCGGGGAGCTGTTTTTT. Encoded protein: CATTSTGELFF.

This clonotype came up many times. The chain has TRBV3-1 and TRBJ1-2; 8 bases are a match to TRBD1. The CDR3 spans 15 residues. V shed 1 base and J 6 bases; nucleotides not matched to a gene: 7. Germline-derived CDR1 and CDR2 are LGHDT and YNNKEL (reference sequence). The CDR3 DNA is TGTGCCAGCAGCCAAGCGGACAGGGCCAGGGATGGCTACACCTTC. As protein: CASSQADRARDGYTF.

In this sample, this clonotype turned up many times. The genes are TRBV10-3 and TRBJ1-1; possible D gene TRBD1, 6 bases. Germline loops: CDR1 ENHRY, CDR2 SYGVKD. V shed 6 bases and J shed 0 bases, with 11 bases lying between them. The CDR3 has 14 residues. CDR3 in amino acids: CAISPGQLNTEAFF. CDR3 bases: TGTGCCATCAGCCCAGGACAGCTGAACACTGAAGCTTTCTTT.

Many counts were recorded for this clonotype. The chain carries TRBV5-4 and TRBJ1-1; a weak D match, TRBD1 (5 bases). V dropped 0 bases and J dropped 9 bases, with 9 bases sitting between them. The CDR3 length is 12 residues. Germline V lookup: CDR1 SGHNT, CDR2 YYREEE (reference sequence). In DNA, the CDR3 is TGTGCCAGCAGCTTGGTGGGGACTCAAGCTTTCTTT. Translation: CASSLVGTQAFF.

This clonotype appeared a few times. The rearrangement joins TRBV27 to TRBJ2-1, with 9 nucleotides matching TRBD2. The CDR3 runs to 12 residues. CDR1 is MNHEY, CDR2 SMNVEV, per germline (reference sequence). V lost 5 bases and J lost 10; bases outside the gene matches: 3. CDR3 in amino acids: CASSKRGAEQFF. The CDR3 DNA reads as TGTGCCAGCAGTAAGCGGGGGGCCGAGCAGTTCTTC.